The rows below give T cell receptor beta chains drawn from one sample of a study of molecular identifiers for immune sequencing clone quantification. Using its own MiXCR run on the PCR reads, TCRdb lists one record per CDR3 protein. The table lists 490,000 or so distinct CDR3 sequences, 20% to 25% of them singletons. The sequenced material came from naive CD8+ T cells from blood, with Jurkat cell RNA spiked in. All receptors come from a human donor in good health. Some libraries in this study had Jurkat cell RNA spiked in. CDR3s leave out the opening cysteine and the closing phenylalanine or tryptophan. The D gene is left open where the match is weak. Rows give clone size only sometimes, using once, few, many, or a class for an expanded clone.

TRBV24-1	.	TRBJ2-7	few	ATSHYEQY
TRBV5-6	.	TRBJ2-3	few	ASSLAQGPSLTDTQY
TRBV18	.	TRBJ2-5	few	ASSPEISVRETQY
TRBV27	.	TRBJ2-7	.	ASSPAAGSPDEQY
TRBV29-1	.	TRBJ1-2	many	SVEDRWTDFYGYT
TRBV19	TRBD2	TRBJ2-1	.	ASSIGDGGSYNEQF
TRBV7-9	.	TRBJ2-2	.	ANSGRETGAPGELF
TRBV20-1	TRBD1	TRBJ2-7	many	SAQARTGAYEQY
TRBV27	.	TRBJ1-1	many	ASSLRAGALNTEAF
TRBV4-3	TRBD2	TRBJ2-5	.	ASSQDFIGLAGGQETQY
TRBV28	TRBD2	TRBJ2-5	many	ASSTGLAGERYQETQY
TRBV13	TRBD1	TRBJ2-7	many	ASSSGQGAAAYEQY
TRBV2	.	TRBJ2-3	many	ASSDPGALTDTQY
TRBV9	.	TRBJ2-7	many	ASSPNSGAGEQY
TRBV5-5	.	TRBJ2-5	many	ASSHTPTDRLQETQY
TRBV4-3	.	TRBJ2-1	few	ASSQDRTIYNEQF
TRBV5-1	.	TRBJ2-1	many	ASSLDLGPNEQF
TRBV6-6	.	TRBJ1-5	many	ASSPVTGFSQPQH
TRBV13	TRBD2	TRBJ2-1	few	ASSPGTSGRGSYNEQF
TRBV2	TRBD2	TRBJ2-3	many	ASSAWTSGRVTDTQY
TRBV7-9	.	TRBJ1-6	many	ASSFDLGGSPLH
TRBV19	TRBD2	TRBJ2-3	.	ASSGRTSGVLSTDTQY
TRBV27	.	TRBJ2-2	many	ASSYRVLLGGELF
TRBV4-1	TRBD1	TRBJ2-2	many	ASSQVWPPGQGNTGELF
TRBV3-1	.	TRBJ2-7	many	ASSQEGHEQY
TRBV7-2	.	TRBJ2-3	many	ASSLAAPRGFTDTQY
TRBV27	TRBD2	TRBJ2-3	.	ASRKRTSGITDTQY
TRBV12-3/TRBV12-4	TRBD1	TRBJ2-1	many	ASSLPPGQGGWNEQF
TRBV30	.	TRBJ2-1	few	AWKGRGFNEQF
TRBV27	TRBD1	TRBJ2-7	.	ASKTGTGFYWGQY
TRBV11-2	.	TRBJ2-7	.	ASSLVEGYEQY
TRBV7-2	TRBD2	TRBJ2-7	.	ASSLAGLIASYEQY
TRBV27	.	TRBJ2-7	many	ASSPRSGTYEQY
TRBV7-6	.	TRBJ2-7	few	ASSLEAGNSYEQY
TRBV5-6	.	TRBJ1-2	.	ASSPLDGAVANYGYT
TRBV5-6	TRBD1	TRBJ2-7	.	ASSSPTGGTYEQY
TRBV25-1	TRBD1	TRBJ2-7	.	ASSEYIGNDRDYEQY
TRBV7-3	.	TRBJ2-7	few	ASSLSPGDSEQY
TRBV20-1	TRBD2	TRBJ2-7	.	SARGILALPSYEQY
TRBV6-1	.	TRBJ1-5	many	ASSDEAREPQH
TRBV9	TRBD2	TRBJ2-2	many	ASSVGGARGDGTGELF
TRBV7-9	TRBD2	TRBJ2-5	many	ASSHPTPRLAGPQETQY
TRBV28	.	TRBJ2-1	.	ASGLGGTHNEQF
TRBV27	.	TRBJ2-7	many	ASSLGQFGEQY
TRBV7-7	TRBD2	TRBJ2-2	few	ATGRSGTGELF
TRBV6-2/TRBV6-3	.	TRBJ2-2	.	ASSYSHTRNTGELF
TRBV5-4	.	TRBJ2-3	few	ASSLGWGSSTDTQY
TRBV12-3/TRBV12-4	.	TRBJ1-2	.	ASSLREIHGYT
TRBV29-1	TRBD2	TRBJ2-5	many	SGGPGLAGQETQY
TRBV25-1	.	TRBJ2-7	many	ASSAVSYEQY
TRBV4-1	.	TRBJ2-7	many	ASSQVRDYEQY
TRBV6-5	.	TRBJ1-5	few	ASSYDHNSNQPQH
TRBV13	.	TRBJ2-7	many	ASSPVNSYEQY
TRBV28	.	TRBJ1-2	many	ASSYRADYGYT
TRBV5-5	.	TRBJ1-1	few	ASSTGTRGEAF
TRBV11-2	.	TRBJ1-4	.	ASSLEAAAGEKLF